This TCR beta chain is from a study of blood T cell repertoires in COVID-19. Sequencing was performed with immunoSEQ multiplex PCR; in TCRdb, only in-frame clones are kept and a portion is missing. This sample has hundreds of thousands of clones, with roughly 88% found just once. The sequenced sample was PBMCs or T cells enriched from blood (not recorded which). The sequence came from a woman in her thirties who had recovered from COVID-19.

The CDR3 loop reads CASSRLLAGNTDTQYF. The CDR3, as DNA: TGTGCCAGCAGTCGACTCCTAGCGGGGAACACAGATACGCAGTATTTT. The chain links TRBV28 to TRBJ2-3; 9 bases fit TRBD2. Trimming cost V 5 bases and J 2 bases; bases outside gene matches: 8. The CDR3 has 16 residues. From germline, CDR1 is MDHEN and CDR2 SYDVKM.